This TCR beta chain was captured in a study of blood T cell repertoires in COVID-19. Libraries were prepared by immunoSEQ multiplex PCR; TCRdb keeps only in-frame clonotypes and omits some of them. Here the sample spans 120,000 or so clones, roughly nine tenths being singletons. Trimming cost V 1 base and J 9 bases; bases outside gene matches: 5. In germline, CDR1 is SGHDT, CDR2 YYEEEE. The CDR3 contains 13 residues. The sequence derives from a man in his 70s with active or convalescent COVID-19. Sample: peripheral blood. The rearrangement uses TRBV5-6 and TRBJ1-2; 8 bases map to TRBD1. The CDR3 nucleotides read TGTGCCAGCAGCTTGTACAGGGGGTCGAGCTACACCTTC. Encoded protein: CASSLYRGSSYTF.